The sequence of this TCR beta chain was determined in a study of cytomegalovirus exposure and HLA in healthy donors. Both 60 Vbeta primers and 13 Jbeta primers went into the PCR. Sequencing was performed with immunoSEQ multiplex PCR; in TCRdb, only in-frame clones are kept and a portion is missing. The sample records 200,000 to 250,000 clones, 65% to 75% being singletons. Per the germline V gene, CDR1 is SEHNR and CDR2 is FQNEAQ (reference sequence). The junction had 13 bases not matched to a gene; V was cut back by 5 bases and J by 9 bases. This CDR3 has 16 residues. There are a few counts of this clone. Its antigen is unidentified. Findings and caveats of the study: For most TCR beta V segments, an earlier analysis put the productive rate at about 90% or about 30% of the time.

Sequenced: PBMCs. This receptor was taken from a woman aged 25 to 39 in good health and CMV-seronegative. The V call is TRBV7-9, the J call TRBJ1-6, with 7 bases matching TRBD1. CDR3 sequence reads: CASSDRDRNPTSPLHF. As DNA, the CDR3 is TGTGCCAGCAGCGACCGGGACAGAAACCCTACTTCACCCCTCCACTTT.